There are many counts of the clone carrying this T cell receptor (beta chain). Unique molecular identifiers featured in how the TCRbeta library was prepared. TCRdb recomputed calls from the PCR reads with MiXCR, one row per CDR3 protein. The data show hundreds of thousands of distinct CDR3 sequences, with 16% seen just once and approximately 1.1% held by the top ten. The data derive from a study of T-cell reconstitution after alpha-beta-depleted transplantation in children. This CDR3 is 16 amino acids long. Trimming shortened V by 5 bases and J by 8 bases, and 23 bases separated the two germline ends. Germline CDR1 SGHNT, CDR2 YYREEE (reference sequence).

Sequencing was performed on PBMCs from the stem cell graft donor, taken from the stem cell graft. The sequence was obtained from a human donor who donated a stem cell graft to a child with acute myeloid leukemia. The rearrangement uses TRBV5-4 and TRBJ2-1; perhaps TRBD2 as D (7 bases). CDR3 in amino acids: CASRKRLAGGGDEQFF. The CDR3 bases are TGTGCCAGCAGGAAGAGACTAGCTGGGGGGGGCGATGAGCAGTTCTTC.